One and the same sample provided the 8 T cell receptor beta chains below, sequenced in a study of blood T cell repertoires in COVID-19. Using immunoSEQ multiplex PCR, the repertoire was profiled, and TCRdb retains in-frame clones only, with some absent. The sample includes more than 85,000 clones, about 78% of them seen just once. The sample comprised peripheral blood. The receptors derive from a man aged 55-75 years with active or convalescent COVID-19.

The rearrangement links TRBV27 to TRBJ2-6; 7 bases map to TRBD2. V dropped 7 bases and J dropped 0; count of bases not matched to a gene: 3. The germline gives CDR1 MNHEY, CDR2 SMNVEV (reference sequence). The CDR3 is 15 residues long. CDR3 amino acids: CASTSGSSGANVLTF. The DNA of the CDR3 is TGTGCCAGCACTAGCGGCAGCTCTGGGGCCAACGTCCTGACTTTC.

The CDR3: CASSPLAGDTGELFF. CDR3 DNA: TGCGCCAGCAGCCCCCTAGCGGGAGACACCGGGGAGCTGTTTTTT. The chain combines TRBV5-1 with TRBJ2-2; 10 bases line up with TRBD2. Germline V gives CDR1 SGHRS, CDR2 YFSETQ. The CDR3 runs 15 residues. V shed 4 bases, J shed 3 bases, and the junction held 3 bases outside the gene matches. Using reference TRBV5-1 and TRBJ2-2 for the parts outside the CDR3, the full variable domain is KAGVTQTPRYLIKTRGQQVTLSCSPISGHRSVSWYQQTPGQGLQFLFEYFSETQRNKGNFPGRFSGRQFSNSRSEMNVSTLELGDSALYLCASSPLAGDTGELFFGEGSRLTVL.

The J gene is TRBJ2-7, the V gene TRBV28, with 8 bases aligning to TRBD1. Germline V gene data show CDR1 as MDHEN and CDR2 as SYDVKM. V gave up 7 bases and J gave up 0 bases; unmatched junction bases: 8. The CDR3 runs to 15 residues. The CDR3 bases are TGTGCCAGCACCCCGACCGGGACAGGCTCCTACGAGCAGTACTTC. Encoded protein: CASTPTGTGSYEQYF.

V is TRBV19 and J is TRBJ2-1; TRBD2 matches 7 bases. V lost 1 base and J lost 5; bases outside the gene matches: 5. Germline V CDR1 and CDR2: LNHDA, SQIVND (reference sequence). There are 15 residues in the CDR3. This chain's CDR3 is CASSIGGRVDNEQFF. The DNA of the CDR3 is TGTGCCAGTAGTATAGGGGGGAGGGTGGACAATGAGCAGTTCTTC. The full variable domain, completed using reference TRBV19 and TRBJ2-1, is DGGITQSPKYLFRKEGQNVTLSCEQNLNHDAMYWYRQDPGQGLRLIYYSQIVNDFQKGDIAEGYSVSREKKESFPLTVTSAQKNPTAFYLCASSIGGRVDNEQFFGPGTRLTVL.

A single count supports this clone. V and J are TRBV3-1 (or the pseudogene TRBV3-2) and TRBJ2-5; 11 bases map to TRBD2. V gave up 4 bases and J gave up 6 bases; unmatched junction bases: 4. This CDR3 comprises 14 residues. Germline values: CDR1 LGHDT, CDR2 YNNKEL (reference sequence). The CDR3 reads CASSRTSGLKTQYF. CDR3 sequence (DNA): TGTGCCAGCAGCCGGACTAGCGGGTTGAAGACCCAGTACTTC.

The chain is built from TRBV9 and TRBJ2-5; TRBD2 matches at 8 bases. In germline, CDR1 is SGDLS, CDR2 YYNGEE. Trimming at V came to 2 bases and at J to 0 bases, leaving 6 bases not matched to a gene. The length of the CDR3 is 16 residues. This chain's CDR3 is CASSVLAGGNQETQYF. The DNA of the CDR3 is TGTGCCAGCAGCGTCTTGGCGGGAGGTAACCAAGAGACCCAGTACTTC.

The chain employs TRBV2 and TRBJ1-2; D uncertain. The CDR3 runs to 13 residues. V was shortened by 5 bases and J by 0 bases, with 7 bases between the two germline ends. CDR1 is SNHLY, CDR2 FYNNEI, per germline. CDR3 nucleotides: TGTGCCAGCAGTAGAGATTCTAACTATGGCTACACCTTC. Its translation is CASSRDSNYGYTF.

This chain links TRBV5-4 with TRBJ2-5, with D possibly being TRBD1 (6 bases). V was pared by 3 bases and J by 3 bases, with 15 bases between. CDR3 length: 15 residues. Germline V gene lookup returns CDR1 SGHNT and CDR2 YYREEE (reference sequence). CDR3 sequence: CASSSDRIEEETQYF. CDR3 DNA: TGTGCCAGCAGCTCTGACAGGATCGAAGAAGAGACCCAGTACTTC. Full variable domain (missing parts from reference TRBV5-4 and TRBJ2-5): ETGVTQSPTHLIKTRGQQVTLRCSSQSGHNTVSWYQQALGQGPQFIFQYYREEENGRGNFPPRFSGLQFPNYSSELNVNALELDDSALYLCASSSDRIEEETQYFGPGTRLLVL.